This paragraph reports one T cell receptor beta chain. This clonotype was recorded many times. Its antigen is not yet known. The input lacks base qualities; no much larger clone sits a single base away. Ends trimmed: V by 3 bases, J by 8 bases; bases unmatched to a gene: 7. CDR1 and CDR2, looked up from the germline V gene, are SGHTA and FQGNSA. The CDR3, from cysteine to phenylalanine, totals 15 residues. The only DNA kept is the CDR3, 45 bases in frame from the first base. The data derive from a study of T cell repertoires in cytomegalovirus infection (dated by TCRdb to about 2019). About the investigation overall: The peptide stimulations were aimed at well-studied HLA-B-restricted epitopes as well as recently identified HLA-C-restricted CMV epitopes, whose presentation resists viral immunomodulation. The HLA type of each donor mattered for the analysis, because public TCR beta signatures pointed to carriage of CMV infection along with the matching HLA type.

The treatment or condition label corresponds to: in vitro stimulation with specific CMV peptide epitopes to enrich CMV-specific T cells. Beyond this particular receptor, the publication reports: Carriers of CMV infection plus the relevant HLA type were discriminated by the cumulative frequency of public TCR beta family members in the study cohort and in an independent roughly 370-donor cohort. In the ex vivo response, HLA-C-restricted CMV-specific TCR beta clonotypes were dominant, and in two of eight donors the single most frequent clonotype came from this HLA-C-restricted group.

Sequencing instrument: Illumina HiSeq 1500. In-frame beta chains were kept once TCRdb had trimmed the public reads at Q25 with fastp and called clones with MiXCR. Each entry is one CDR3 protein sequence, shown with its most common DNA and genes. This sample lists around 900,000 distinct CDR3 sequences; roughly 30% were detected once. The leading ten clones occupy roughly an eighth of the sample. The material was cultured CD8+ T cells from PBMCs, obtained from culture after CMV antigen stimulation. The clonotype comes from a human donor in good health (CMV status not recorded). Some clones in this sample may be carry-over from other donors' samples. The sequence is built from TRBV7-2 and TRBJ2-3; 11 bases in between match TRBD2. The bases are TGTGCCAGCAGCTTGGGACTAGCGGCCCAGGTTACGCAGTATTTT. This encodes CASSLGLAAQVTQYF.